The 4 T cell receptor beta chains reported below all come from one sample, sequenced in a study of blood T cell repertoires in COVID-19. Profiled with immunoSEQ multiplex PCR; TCRdb holds only in-frame clones, not every one. This sample carries some 78,000 clones, 90% of them seen once, and the ten largest clones take roughly 4.5%. Material for sequencing was peripheral blood. Source of these receptors: a woman aged 80 or over with active or convalescent COVID-19.

There are a few counts of this clone. This chain connects TRBV19 to TRBJ1-2; D is uncertain. V was shortened by 7 bases and J by 3 bases, with 9 bases between the two germline ends. The CDR3 covers 12 residues. Looked up from germline, CDR1 is LNHDA and CDR2 is SQIVND (reference sequence). The CDR3 DNA is TGTGCCAGTAAGAGGCTAGACTATGGCTACACCTTC. Translating it yields CASKRLDYGYTF.

The CDR3 protein is CATALAGPSYEQYF. CDR3 in DNA: TGTGCCACCGCACTAGCGGGACCGTCCTACGAGCAGTACTTC. The chain uses TRBV28 and TRBJ2-7; 10 bases align to TRBD2. V shed 10 bases, J shed 1 base, and the junction held 7 bases outside the gene matches. From germline, CDR1 is MDHEN and CDR2 SYDVKM. The CDR3 is 14 residues long. Variable domain in full (rest from reference TRBV28 and TRBJ2-7): DVKVTQSSRYLVKRTGEKVFLECVQDMDHENMFWYRQDPGLGLRLIYFSYDVKMKEKGDIPEGYSVSREKKERFSLILESASTNQTSMYLCATALAGPSYEQYFGPGTRLTVT.

The CDR3, as DNA: TGTGCCAGCAGGGCCCCCGGAGCCTCCTACGAGCAGTACTTC. Its translation: CASRAPGASYEQYF. The gene calls are TRBV7-2 and TRBJ2-7; no definite D call. This CDR3 has 14 residues. Trimming removed 6 bases from V and 0 bases from J, with 12 bases in between. CDR1 is SGHTA, CDR2 FQGNSA, per germline.

The CDR3 DNA reads TGTGCCAGCAGCCGAGCTGAAGACAGAAGGCAGCAGTACTTC. Its protein product is CASSRAEDRRQQYF. V and J are TRBV3-1 (or the pseudogene TRBV3-2) and TRBJ2-7; the D gene is possibly TRBD1 (5 bases). There are 14 residues in the CDR3. The V gene lost 4 bases and the J gene lost 8 bases, with 18 bases spanning the gap. Germline-derived CDR1 and CDR2 are LGHDT and YNNKEL (reference sequence).